This T cell receptor (beta chain) comes out of a study of coeliac disease. This CDR3 contains 15 residues. The ends were cut back, 2 bases at V and 1 base at J, with 9 bases in the middle. In germline, CDR1 is SGHRS, CDR2 YFSETQ. Sequenced by immunoSEQ multiplex PCR; TCRdb stores in-frame clones only, minus some. The sample yields fewer than 10,000 clones, roughly 71% seen once. The sample taken for sequencing was lamina propria lymphocytes from the gut. The TCR originated in a woman in her fifties or sixties with celiac disease. The chain combines TRBV5-1 with TRBJ2-2, with D possibly being TRBD1 (6 bases). DNA for the CDR3: TGCGCCAGCAGCTTCACAGGGCGGAACACCGGGGAGCTGTTTTTT. It codes for CASSFTGRNTGELFF.